Listed below are T cell receptor beta chains from one sample, sequenced in a study of T cell repertoires in cytomegalovirus infection. From the reads, TCRdb called clonotypes with MiXCR, one entry per CDR3 protein. In the table there are 130,000 or so distinct CDR3 sequences, under 8% of which are singletons. Sequencing input: PBMCs. These receptor sequences come from a human donor in good health (CMV status not recorded). Some clones in this sample may be carry-over from other donors' samples. Each CDR3 is given with its conserved first and last residue. Fields, in order: V gene, clone size, J gene, D gene, CDR3 protein, CDR3 DNA. The D gene is left open where the match is weak. The size entry is marked missing in some rows and otherwise reads once, few, many or a size class.

TRBV12-3/TRBV12-4,.,TRBJ1-5,TRBD1,CASSPTGELRNQPQHF,TGTGCCAGCAGTCCTACAGGGGAATTAAGAAATCAGCCCCAGCATTTT
TRBV7-2,many,TRBJ2-5,.,CANSFWPQPQETQYF,TGTGCCAACAGCTTCTGGCCTCAACCCCAGGAGACCCAGTACTTC
TRBV9,.,TRBJ1-2,.,CASSEDGTDNYGYTF,TGTGCCAGCAGCGAAGACGGAACGGATAACTATGGCTACACCTTC
TRBV2,many,TRBJ2-5,.,CASKSALHQETQYF,TGTGCCAGCAAGAGCGCGCTGCACCAAGAGACCCAGTACTTC
TRBV6-2/TRBV6-3,many,TRBJ2-5,.,CASSYSRVQETQYF,TGTGCCAGCAGCTACTCGAGAGTTCAAGAGACCCAGTACTTC
TRBV12-3/TRBV12-4,few,TRBJ2-3,TRBD2,CASSFGTSGSTDTQYF,TGTGCCAGCAGCTTCGGGACTAGCGGGAGCACAGATACGCAGTATTTT
TRBV12-3/TRBV12-4,many,TRBJ2-7,.,CASSLAMSSYEQYF,TGTGCCAGCAGTTTGGCAATGAGCTCCTACGAGCAGTACTTC
TRBV7-2,many,TRBJ1-1,.,CASSRRVGASTEAFF,TGTGCCAGCAGCCGCCGTGTGGGGGCGAGCACTGAAGCTTTCTTT
TRBV5-6,few,TRBJ2-2,TRBD1,CASSSGTGTGELFF,TGTGCCAGCAGCTCCGGGACAGGGACCGGGGAGCTGTTTTTT
TRBV4-3,many,TRBJ1-5,.,CASSQDRTVSNQPQHF,TGCGCCAGCAGCCAAGATCGGACCGTTAGCAATCAGCCCCAGCATTTT
TRBV7-8,many,TRBJ1-6,.,CASSLGIGGNSPLHF,TGTGCCAGCAGCTTAGGAATTGGGGGTAACTCACCCCTCCACTTT
TRBV29-1,.,TRBJ1-2,.,CSVTAELTSLGYTF,TGCAGCGTCACGGCGGAACTCACCTCACTTGGCTACACCTTC
TRBV7-2,many,TRBJ2-3,TRBD2,CASSLGAGAGTDTQYF,TGTGCCAGCAGCTTAGGAGCGGGGGCGGGCACAGATACGCAGTATTTT
TRBV7-2,many,TRBJ1-1,.,CASSPTRAANTEAFF,TGTGCCAGCAGCCCCACTAGGGCCGCGAACACTGAAGCTTTCTTT
TRBV7-9,.,TRBJ2-7,.,CASSLVGGYEQYF,TGTGCCAGCTCATTGGTAGGAGGATACGAGCAGTACTTC
TRBV7-2,many,TRBJ2-3,.,CASRNPTDLDTQYF,TGTGCCAGCAGAAACCCGACAGACTTAGATACGCAGTATTTT
TRBV5-4,few,TRBJ2-5,TRBD2,CASSWGPGGQETQYF,TGTGCCAGCAGCTGGGGACCCGGGGGGCAAGAGACCCAGTACTTC
TRBV7-2,many,TRBJ2-1,.,CASSPDLGYEQFF,TGTGCCAGCAGCCCTGATCTCGGGTATGAGCAGTTCTTC
TRBV7-8,many,TRBJ1-1,.,CASSLGVGALSEAFF,TGTGCCAGCAGCTTAGGTGTTGGGGCGCTCTCTGAAGCTTTCTTT
TRBV7-9,many,TRBJ2-1,.,CASSPLVGSTYNEQFF,TGTGCCAGCAGCCCCCTCGTGGGTAGCACTTACAATGAGCAGTTCTTC
TRBV7-6,many,TRBJ2-5,.,CASSHLTFEETQYF,TGTGCCAGCAGCCACCTGACCTTCGAAGAGACCCAGTACTTC